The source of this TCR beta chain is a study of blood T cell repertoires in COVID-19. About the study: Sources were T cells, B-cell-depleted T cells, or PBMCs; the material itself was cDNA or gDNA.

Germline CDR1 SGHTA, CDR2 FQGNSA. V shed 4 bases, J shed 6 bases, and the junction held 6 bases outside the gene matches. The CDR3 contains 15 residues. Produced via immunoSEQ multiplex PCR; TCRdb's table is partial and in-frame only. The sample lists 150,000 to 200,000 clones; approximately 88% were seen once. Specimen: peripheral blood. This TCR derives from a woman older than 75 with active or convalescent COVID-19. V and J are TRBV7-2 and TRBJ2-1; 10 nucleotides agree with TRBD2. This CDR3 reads CASSSLAGSLNEQFF. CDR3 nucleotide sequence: TGTGCCAGCAGCTCACTAGCGGGATCTCTCAATGAGCAGTTCTTC.